These 14 T cell receptor beta chains were all obtained from the same sample, sequenced in a study of T cells in women clearing cervical HPV infection. Sequenced by immunoSEQ multiplex PCR; TCRdb stores in-frame clones only, minus some. This table holds about 45,000 clones. Material: blood buffy coat. The receptors shown here come from a woman between 18 and 75 years old with a cervical HPV16 infection that either progressed to CIN3+ or cleared (not recorded which).

Turning to this clone: The read finishes 3 residues shy of the CDR3 end, and the germline J gene is used to complete it. J is TRBJ1-4 and V is TRBV23-1; 7 nucleotides agree with TRBD1. TRBV23-1 is treated as an ORF (open reading frame) with a function not yet certain. The CDR3 is 13 amino acids. Trimming cost V 4 bases and J 10 bases; bases outside gene matches: 6. CDR3 DNA, as far as it was read: TGCGCCAGCAGTCTTGGGACAGACGGAAAA. It specifies CASSLGTDGK. The full CDR3 protein reads CASSLGTDGKLFF.

As concerns this clone: The read stops 3 residues short of the end of the CDR3; the missing end is completed from the germline J gene. The chain uses TRBV30 and TRBJ1-2; D possibly corresponds to TRBD1 (5 bases). The CDR3 runs 10 residues. Germline assignment: CDR1 GTSNPN and CDR2 SVGIG (reference sequence). CDR3: CAWSVDRYTF. The CDR3 bases that were read are TGTGCCTGGAGTGTCGACAGA.

Details on this clone: The read ends 3 residues before the CDR3 terminus; that terminus is restored from the germline J gene. The V gene is TRBV5-1, the J gene TRBJ1-3; D may be TRBD1 (5 bases). V lost 4 bases, J lost 0 bases, and 8 bases lay in between. This CDR3 spans 14 amino acids. Germline V gene lookup returns CDR1 SGHRS and CDR2 YFSETQ. CDR3: CASSTGGSGNTIYF. CDR3 DNA (partial): TGCGCCAGCAGCACAGGAGGCTCTGGAAACACC.

Comment on this clone: Read sequence stops 3 residues before the CDR3 end, and the germline J gene provides the missing end. The V call is TRBV7-2, the J call TRBJ1-2, with a tentative D call TRBD1 (5 bases). The germline gives CDR1 SGHTA, CDR2 FQGNSA. There are 13 residues in the CDR3. The sequenced CDR3 bases are TGTGCCAGCAGCCTCTTTGGGGCCTACGAC. Protein sequence: CASSLFGAYD. Given in full, the CDR3 is CASSLFGAYDYTF.

Comment on this clone: The sequence runs out 3 residues before the end of the CDR3; the remainder is reconstructed from the germline J gene. The chain couples TRBV28 to TRBJ2-3, with D possibly matching TRBD2 (7 bases). CDR1 is MDHEN, CDR2 SYDVKM, per germline. Trimming shortened V by 5 bases and J by 4 bases, and 10 bases separated the two germline ends. The length of the CDR3 is 13 residues. The DNA read from the CDR3 is TGTGCCAGCAGTCAAGGGGGGGCAGATACG. This translates into CASSQGGADT. The full CDR3 sequence reads CASSQGGADTQYF.

Remarks on this clone: The read terminates 3 residues before the CDR3 end, so the remaining end is supplied by the germline J gene. The genes are TRBV30 and TRBJ2-7; no reliable D call. This CDR3 has 11 residues. In germline, CDR1 is GTSNPN, CDR2 SVGIG (reference sequence). Trimming took off 3 bases at V and 3 bases at J, with 6 bases between the two ends. CDR3 residues: CAWRGNYEQYF. Incomplete CDR3 DNA: TGTGCCTGGAGGGGCAACTACGAG.

Notes on this clone: The CDR3 end falls 3 residues outside the read, so it is completed with the germline J gene. The V and J genes are TRBV19 and TRBJ2-3; the match to TRBD2 covers 8 bases. In germline, CDR1 is LNHDA, CDR2 SQIVND (reference sequence). The CDR3 totals 17 residues. The V and J ends lost 8 bases and 3 bases, in that order; junction bases with no gene match: 16. The CDR3: CASSPPWTSRDTDTQYF. The DNA read from the CDR3 is TGTGCCAGTTCCCCTCCCTGGACTAGCCGGGATACAGATACG. The full variable domain, its missing parts supplied by reference TRBV19 and TRBJ2-3, is DGGITQSPKYLFRKEGQNVTLSCEQNLNHDAMYWYRQDPGQGLRLIYYSQIVNDFQKGDIAEGYSVSREKKESFPLTVTSAQKNPTAFYLCASSPPWTSRDTDTQYFGPGTRLTVL.

In regard to this clone: The read ends 3 residues shy of where the CDR3 ends; the end is completed using the germline J gene. The V call is TRBV18, the J call TRBJ2-3; 8 positions agree with TRBD2. Germline trimming cut 3 bases from V and 0 bases from J; bases unmatched to any gene: 11. CDR1 and CDR2 (germline): KGHSH, LQKENI. This CDR3 comprises 18 residues. CDR3 protein: CASSPLLAEYSSTDTQYF. CDR3 DNA (partial): TGTGCCAGCTCACCGTTACTAGCGGAATATTCTAGCACAGATACG.

Worth noting for this clone: Read data end 3 residues before the CDR3 end; the end is taken from the germline J gene. This chain uses TRBV20-1 with TRBJ2-3; D gene ambiguous. V lost 6 bases and J lost 5, with 9 bases in between. This CDR3 comprises 11 residues. The germline gives CDR1 DFQATT, CDR2 SNEGSKA (reference sequence). CDR3 bases read: TGCAGTGCCAGTCTCATAGATACG. This translates into CSASLIDT. The whole CDR3 protein reads CSASLIDTQYF.

Comment on this clone: The read gets to within 3 residues of the CDR3 end, and the germline J gene fills in the rest. This sequence joins TRBV20-1 and TRBJ2-5, with TRBD1 as a possible D gene (6 bases). This CDR3 is 15 amino acids long. The V end lost 5 bases, the J end lost 3 bases, and 19 bases lay between the germline ends. CDR1 and CDR2 (germline): DFQATT, SNEGSKA (reference sequence). The DNA read from the CDR3 is TGCAGTGCTTTGCGCATTGGCAGGGGAAAAGAGACC. Translating gives CSALRIGRGKET. The full CDR3 is CSALRIGRGKETQYF.

Notes on this clone: The sequence runs out 3 residues before the end of the CDR3; the remainder is reconstructed from the germline J gene. The chain couples TRBV23-1 to TRBJ1-4; D gene ambiguous. TRBV23-1 is given ORF status, its function remaining uncertain. The CDR3 has 14 residues. Trimming took off 1 base at V and 8 bases at J, with 11 bases between the two ends. CDR3 in amino acids: CASSQCGSREKLFF. CDR3 DNA, as far as it was read: TGCGCCAGCAGTCAATGCGGGTCTCGAGAAAAA.

On this clone: With the read ending 3 residues before the CDR3 end, the germline J gene is used to fill in that end. The rearrangement uses TRBV4-2 and TRBJ2-5; perhaps TRBD2 as D (6 bases). The CDR3 has 16 amino acids. Trimming removed 1 base from V and 5 bases from J, with 17 bases in between. The germline V gene encodes CDR1 LGHNA and CDR2 YNFKEQ. CDR3 residues: CASSQVGDSLGETQYF. CDR3 DNA, as far as it was read: TGTGCCAGCAGCCAAGTGGGGGACTCCCTCGGGGAGACC.

The CDR3 reads CASSFRGQGTDTYTF. Partial CDR3 DNA: TGCGCCAGCAGCTTTAGAGGACAGGGGACAGATACC. V and J are TRBV5-1 and TRBJ1-2, with 9 nucleotides matching TRBD1. Sequencing ends 3 residues short of the CDR3 end; the germline J gene provides the rest. CDR3 length equals 15 residues. Germline V gene lookup returns CDR1 SGHRS and CDR2 YFSETQ. The full variable domain, with the rest looked up from reference TRBV5-1 and TRBJ1-2, is KAGVTQTPRYLIKTRGQQVTLSCSPISGHRSVSWYQQTPGQGLQFLFEYFSETQRNKGNFPGRFSGRQFSNSRSEMNVSTLELGDSALYLCASSFRGQGTDTYTFGSGTRLTVV.

Regarding this clone: The missing CDR3 end, 3 residues past where the read stops, is filled in from the germline J gene. The genes are TRBV5-1 and TRBJ1-5, with D maybe TRBD1 (6 bases). Per germline, CDR1 SGHRS and CDR2 YFSETQ. V lost 0 bases and J 4 bases, leaving 11 bases between the germline ends. The CDR3 contains 15 residues. This CDR3 reads CASSLGAGANQPQHF. The CDR3 bases that were read are TGCGCCAGCAGCTTGGGGGCGGGGGCAAATCAGCCC.